Shown below are 9 T cell receptor beta chains from a single sample sequenced in a study of metastatic and nonmetastatic thyroid tumors. TCRdb re-clonotyped the PCR reads through MiXCR. This sample has about 22,000 clones, with approximately 40% found just once. The entire patient cohort was treatment-naive prior to thyroid surgery. Specimen: blood. The receptors stem from a male donor with papillary thyroid cancer or a benign thyroid nodule (not recorded which). Some clones in this sample may be carry-over from other donors' samples.

This clone was picked up a small number of times. The chain joins TRBV18 to TRBJ2-1, with 9 bases matching TRBD1. Trimming cost V 6 bases and J 4 bases; bases outside gene matches: 4. This CDR3 is built from 14 residues. Germline assignment: CDR1 KGHSH and CDR2 LQKENI. This chain's CDR3 is CASSGTGYYNEQFF. In DNA form, the CDR3 reads TGTGCCAGCTCCGGGACAGGGTATTACAATGAGCAGTTCTTC. Drawing the rest from reference TRBV18 and TRBJ2-1, the complete variable domain is NAGVMQNPRHLVRRRGQEARLRCSPMKGHSHVYWYRQLPEEGLKFMVYLQKENIIDESGMPKERFSAEFPKEGPSILRIQQVVRGDSAAYFCASSGTGYYNEQFFGPGTRLTVL.

V is TRBV11-3 and J is TRBJ2-7; D gene unclear. Trimming removed 3 bases from V and 5 bases from J, with 17 bases in between. The germline CDR1 and CDR2 sequences are SGHNT and YENEEA. There are 15 residues in the CDR3. The CDR3 spells CASSFFHRMIHEQYF. The CDR3 DNA is TGTGCCAGCAGCTTTTTCCATCGAATGATCCACGAGCAGTACTTC.

The chain couples TRBV6-5 to TRBJ2-1, with 13 bases identical to TRBD2. V dropped 5 bases and J dropped 2; count of bases not matched to a gene: 3. The CDR3 extends over 16 amino acids. The germline V gene encodes CDR1 MNHEY and CDR2 SVGAGI. The CDR3 region has the DNA TGTGCCAGCAGTCTACTAGCGGGAGGGCCCTACAATGAGCAGTTCTTC. It encodes CASSLLAGGPYNEQFF.

This clone has a single count. The gene calls are TRBV11-1 and TRBJ2-1; 9 nucleotides align to TRBD1. The CDR3 runs 15 residues. Trimming removed 5 bases from V and 7 bases from J; junction bases left unmatched: 9. Germline-derived CDR1 and CDR2 are SGHAT and FQDESV (reference sequence). The CDR3 region has the DNA TGTGCCAGCAGCCTACAGGGACAGGGAATTAATGAGCAGTTCTTC. Translated: CASSLQGQGINEQFF.

The V and J genes are TRBV11-3 and TRBJ2-1; D not resolved. The germline V gene has CDR1 SGHNT and CDR2 YENEEA. The CDR3 runs 12 residues. The V end was cut by 3 bases, the J end by 2 bases, with 2 bases between. Here the CDR3 DNA reads TGTGCCAGCAGCTTGACCTACAATGAGCAGTTCTTC. This gives the protein CASSLTYNEQFF.

The chain employs TRBV20-1 and TRBJ2-7; D uncertain. Germline V lookup: CDR1 DFQATT, CDR2 SNEGSKA (reference sequence). CDR3 length: 16 amino acids. With 0 bases removed from V and 0 bases from J, the gap between germline ends came to 15 bases. CDR3 sequence: CSARDLATLHSYEQYF. The CDR3 DNA reads as TGCAGTGCTAGAGATCTGGCCACCCTTCACTCCTACGAGCAGTACTTC.

This clone was found a few times. CDR3 sequence: CASSYAETGANVLTF. In nucleotides, the CDR3 is TGTGCCAGCAGTTACGCGGAAACTGGGGCCAACGTCCTGACTTTC. The chain employs TRBV6-2 or TRBV6-3 and TRBJ2-6; no reliable D call. Trimming stripped 2 bases from V and 2 bases from J, with 7 bases between. CDR3 length equals 15 residues. Germline V gives CDR1 MNHEY, CDR2 SVGEGT.

The sample holds many counts of this clone. The sample contains more than one DNA sequence encoding this CDR3. The rearrangement links TRBV10-2 to TRBJ2-1; D is undetermined. The CDR3 is 14 residues long. The germline CDR1 and CDR2 sequences are WSHSY and SAAADI. V was trimmed by 7 bases and J by 1 base, leaving 11 bases between them. CDR3 protein: CASKTDDSYNEQFF. The DNA for the CDR3 is TGCGCCAGCAAAACAGACGATTCCTACAATGAGCAGTTCTTC.

This clone came up a few times. This chain uses TRBV2 with TRBJ1-5; D ambiguous. Trimming cost V 3 bases and J 0 bases, with 6 bases left between them. CDR3 length: 14 amino acids. Germline lookup yields CDR1 SNHLY and CDR2 FYNNEI. The CDR3 sequence: CASSDRSSNQPQHF. The CDR3 coding sequence is TGTGCCAGCAGTGACAGGTCTAGCAATCAGCCCCAGCATTTT.